The next 11 T cell receptor beta chains were all read from a single sample in a study of blood T cell repertoires in COVID-19. Assay: immunoSEQ multiplex PCR; the TCRdb copy retains only in-frame clones and omits some. This table has about 300,000 clones, 80% to 90% appearing once. Specimen: peripheral blood. Every receptor here comes from a man aged 40-55 years with acute or convalescent COVID-19.

The rearrangement uses TRBV3-1 (or the pseudogene TRBV3-2) and TRBJ2-3, with 7 bases identical to TRBD1. Trimming at V came to 1 base and at J to 1 base, leaving 2 bases not matched to a gene. This CDR3 spans 15 amino acids. Germline V gene sequence: CDR1 LGHDT, CDR2 YNNKEL (reference sequence). DNA of the CDR3: TGTGCCAGCAGCCAAGCTGGACAGGGCACAGATACGCAGTATTTT. This gives the protein CASSQAGQGTDTQYF.

The V call is TRBV19, the J call TRBJ1-1, with D perhaps matching TRBD1 (5 bases). CDR3 size: 14 residues. Germline V gene sequence: CDR1 LNHDA, CDR2 SQIVND (reference sequence). V gave up 8 bases and J gave up 5 bases, with 18 bases separating them. This CDR3 is CASSMGRRFTEAFF. The DNA of the CDR3 is TGTGCCAGTTCTATGGGGCGCCGATTTACTGAAGCTTTCTTT.

The CDR3 region has the DNA TGTGCCAGCAGCTTAACGGGACAGCTAAACACCATATATTTT. Its protein product is CASSLTGQLNTIYF. The V and J genes are TRBV7-8 and TRBJ1-3; 7 bases match TRBD1. CDR3 length: 14 amino acids. CDR1 SGHVS and CDR2 FQNEAQ come from the germline V gene. Unmatched junction bases numbered 4, after V lost 2 bases and J lost 6 bases.

The chain recombines TRBV2 with TRBJ1-2; D not certain. Germline loops: CDR1 SNHLY, CDR2 FYNNEI. The V gene lost 5 bases and the J gene lost 4 bases, with 11 bases spanning the gap. The CDR3 contains 13 residues. CDR3 sequence: CASSYTVRYGYTF. The CDR3, as DNA: TGTGCCAGCAGTTATACAGTGCGCTATGGCTACACCTTC.

CDR3 region: CATSDFGQGRAGELFF. The CDR3 DNA reads as TGTGCCACCAGTGATTTTGGCCAGGGGAGAGCCGGGGAGCTGTTTTTT. This chain uses TRBV24-1 with TRBJ2-2; a possible D gene is TRBD1 (6 bases). The CDR3 sequence is 16 residues long. V gave up 1 base and J gave up 6 bases, with 14 bases separating them. Germline V gene sequence: CDR1 KGHDR, CDR2 SFDVKD.

V usage is TRBV2 and J usage is TRBJ2-7; 9 bases fit TRBD2. Germline assignment: CDR1 SNHLY and CDR2 FYNNEI. Trimming took 3 bases from V and 3 from J; bases not matched to a gene: 6. This CDR3 has 15 residues. In DNA, the CDR3 is TGTGCCAGCAGTGAGGGCGGGGGGGCTAACTACGAGCAGTACTTC. It is translated as CASSEGGGANYEQYF.

V gene TRBV15 combines with J gene TRBJ1-5, with D unresolved. Germline CDR1 LNHNV, CDR2 YYDKDF (reference sequence). Trimming left V 0 bases short and J 9 bases short, with 15 bases between. The CDR3 length is 15 residues. Here the CDR3 DNA reads TGTGCCACCAGCAGAGATGATGGAGGATCATGGCCCCAGCATTTT. Translating gives CATSRDDGGSWPQHF.

This clone was detected only once. The chain employs TRBV10-3 and TRBJ1-5; D is undetermined. CDR3 size: 13 residues. Germline V gene data show CDR1 as ENHRY and CDR2 as SYGVKD. The V end was cut by 5 bases, the J end by 0 bases, with 5 bases between. CDR3 in DNA: TGTGCCATCAGTCCAGATAGCAATCAGCCCCAGCATTTT. This translates into CAISPDSNQPQHF.

In this sample, this clone turned up once. DNA for the CDR3: TGTGCCAGCAGCACTAGCGGGGGGCGGAACACCGGGGAGCTGTTTTTT. Protein product: CASSTSGGRNTGELFF. This chain links TRBV5-4 with TRBJ2-2; TRBD2 agrees at 12 bases. Germline V gene lookup returns CDR1 SGHNT and CDR2 YYREEE (reference sequence). The junction had 2 bases not matched to a gene; V was cut back by 4 bases and J by 1 base. The CDR3 runs to 16 residues.

V gene TRBV24-1 combines with J gene TRBJ1-2; D is unclear. CDR3 length: 13 amino acids. CDR1 and CDR2 from the germline V gene are KGHDR and SFDVKD. V lost 8 bases to trimming and J lost 7 bases, with 16 bases between them. The CDR3: CATTDSQGGGYTF. The CDR3 bases are TGTGCCACCACTGACTCCCAAGGAGGTGGCTACACCTTC.

The V gene is TRBV2, the J gene TRBJ1-1, with a weak D call TRBD1 (5 bases). CDR1 SNHLY and CDR2 FYNNEI come from the germline V gene. The CDR3 is 14 residues long. The ends were cut back, 4 bases at V and 3 bases at J, with 12 bases in the middle. CDR3 region: CASSGRGRDTEAFF. CDR3 coding DNA: TGTGCCAGCAGTGGAAGGGGCAGGGACACTGAAGCTTTCTTT.